Presented here are 13 T cell receptor beta chains from one specimen sequenced in a study of T-cell reconstitution after alpha-beta-depleted transplantation in children. This sample's TCRbeta library carried unique molecular identifier barcodes. TCRdb passed the PCR reads through MiXCR, listing each CDR3 protein once. Here the sample spans around 600,000 distinct CDR3 sequences, 23% being singletons. The sample here was PBMCs, mostly from graft donor cells, taken 360 days after TCRalphabeta/CD19-depleted stem cell transplant. The receptor set was obtained from a boy under three years old who had a stem cell transplant for acute myeloid leukemia, so the T cells may come from the graft donor.

This clonotype turned up a few times. The chain has TRBV6-1 and TRBJ2-7; tentatively, D is TRBD2 (5 bases). The V end lost 5 bases, the J end lost 0 bases, and 11 bases lay between the germline ends. Germline V gene sequence: CDR1 MNHNS, CDR2 SASEGT. The CDR3 sequence is 14 residues long. DNA of the CDR3: TGTGCCAGCAGTCCGGGATCCCCCTCCTACGAGCAGTACTTC. Its protein is CASSPGSPSYEQYF.

The chain has TRBV5-6 and TRBJ1-1; D uncertain. Germline V gene sequence: CDR1 SGHDT, CDR2 YYEEEE. The ends were cut back, 1 base at V and 1 base at J, with 8 bases in the middle. The CDR3 has 14 amino acids. CDR3 nucleotides: TGTGCCAGCAGCTTGCGGACCCAGAACACTGAAGCTTTCTTT. Amino acids: CASSLRTQNTEAFF. The complete variable domain, with remaining parts taken from reference TRBV5-6 and TRBJ1-1, reads DAGVTQSPTHLIKTRGQQVTLRCSPKSGHDTVSWYQQALGQGPQFIFQYYEEEERQRGNFPDRFSGHQFPNYSSELNVNALLLGDSALYLCASSLRTQNTEAFFGQGTRLTVV.

This clonotype was counted a few times. This rearrangement joins TRBV20-1 to TRBJ2-1, with TRBD1 matching 7 bases. Germline trimming cut 2 bases from V and 4 bases from J; bases unmatched to any gene: 14. Germline-derived CDR1 and CDR2 are DFQATT and SNEGSKA (reference sequence). The CDR3 extends over 17 amino acids. The chain's CDR3 is CSARPPKKDRYYNEQFF. The CDR3 bases are TGCAGTGCTAGACCCCCCAAGAAGGACAGGTATTACAATGAGCAGTTCTTC.

This chain connects TRBV7-9 to TRBJ2-7, with D uncertain. This CDR3 has 12 residues. Germline CDR1 is SEHNR and CDR2 is FQNEAQ (reference sequence). Trimming took off 2 bases at V and 3 bases at J, with 5 bases between the two ends. DNA of the CDR3: TGTGCCAGCAGCTTAAGACACTACGAGCAGTACTTC. Translation gives CASSLRHYEQYF. Drawing the rest from reference TRBV7-9 and TRBJ2-7, the complete variable domain is DTGVSQNPRHKITKRGQNVTFRCDPISEHNRLYWYRQTLGQGPEFLTYFQNEAQLEKSRLLSDRFSAERPKGSFSTLEIQRTEQGDSAMYLCASSLRHYEQYFGPGTRLTVT.

The V gene is TRBV20-1, the J gene TRBJ2-5; D remains ambiguous. V lost 5 bases, J lost 5 bases, and 15 bases lay in between. In germline, CDR1 is DFQATT, CDR2 SNEGSKA (reference sequence). The CDR3 contains 13 residues. The CDR3 region is CSADGPQVETQYF. The CDR3 nucleotides read TGCAGTGCTGACGGGCCCCAAGTTGAGACCCAGTACTTC.

The V and J genes are TRBV5-5 and TRBJ2-7, with D perhaps assigned TRBD1 or TRBD2 (5 bases each). CDR3 size: 12 residues. V lost 0 bases and J 13 bases, leaving 14 bases between the germline ends. Germline V gene lookup returns CDR1 SGHKS and CDR2 YYEKEE (reference sequence). CDR3 loop: CASSLGGDATYV. The CDR3 coding sequence is TGTGCCAGCAGCTTGGGAGGGGATGCGACTTACGTC.

The chain combines TRBV10-3 with TRBJ1-2; perhaps TRBD1 as D (6 bases). V shed 10 bases and J shed 0 bases, with 21 bases lying between them. The CDR3 runs 16 residues. Germline loops: CDR1 ENHRY, CDR2 SYGVKD. The CDR3: CATTRTVPSTNYGYTF. Written as DNA, the CDR3 is TGTGCCACGACCAGGACAGTCCCCTCTACTAACTATGGCTACACCTTC.

As to this clonotype: Since a much larger clone is just one base distant, this may be a read error. The chain joins TRBV5-1 to TRBJ1-2; the D is unclear. Trimming shortened V by 1 base and J by 0 bases, and 10 bases separated the two germline ends. Looked up from germline, CDR1 is SGHRS and CDR2 is YFSETQ. This CDR3 has 15 residues. CDR3 coding DNA: TGCGCCAGCAGCTTGACGGCCATTTCTAACTATGGCTACACCTTC. This codes for CASSLTAISNYGYTF.

The rearrangement links TRBV25-1 to TRBJ2-3; 8 positions match TRBD2. The CDR3 sequence is 15 residues long. Per the germline V gene, CDR1 is MGHDK and CDR2 is SYGVNS. After removal of 3 bases from V and 2 bases from J, the junction contained 4 bases not matched to a gene. The CDR3 sequence: CASSERGAPTDTQYF. The CDR3, as DNA: TGTGCCAGCAGTGAGCGGGGGGCCCCCACAGATACGCAGTATTTT.

This clonotype was counted between two and nine times. The chain links TRBV29-1 to TRBJ1-5; 10 bases match TRBD1. Germline V CDR1 and CDR2: SQVTM, ANQGSEA. The CDR3 is 13 residues long. V was clipped by 7 bases and J by 7 bases; unmatched bases: 7. In nucleotides, the CDR3 is TGCAGCGCGGGACAGGGGTATGGGCAGCCCCAGCATTTT. Its protein product is CSAGQGYGQPQHF. The full variable domain, in which reference TRBV29-1 and TRBJ1-5 provide the parts outside the CDR3, is SAVISQKPSRDICQRGTSLTIQCQVDSQVTMMFWYRQQPGQSLTLIATANQGSEATYESGFVIDKFPISRPNLTFSTLTVSNMSPEDSSIYLCSAGQGYGQPQHFGDGTRLSIL.

In this sample, this clonotype turned up a few times. DNA of the CDR3: TGTGCCAGCAGCTTGCGACAGGGGCGTTCAGATACGCAGTATTTT. This codes for CASSLRQGRSDTQYF. The chain links TRBV7-2 to TRBJ2-3, with TRBD1 matching over 8 bases. The germline CDR1 and CDR2 sequences are SGHTA and FQGNSA. Trimming at V came to 3 bases and at J to 4 bases, leaving 6 bases not matched to a gene. There are 15 residues in the CDR3.

This clonotype turned up a few times. The genes are TRBV20-1 and TRBJ1-2, with D perhaps TRBD1 (5 bases). This CDR3 has 14 residues. V shed 0 bases and J shed 7 bases, with 15 bases lying between them. Germline assignment: CDR1 DFQATT and CDR2 SNEGSKA (reference sequence). DNA of the CDR3: TGCAGTGCTAGAGATGGGGCGAAGGGGTCTGGCTACACCTTC. Encoded protein: CSARDGAKGSGYTF.

This clonotype appeared a single time. The chain recombines TRBV9 with TRBJ1-4, with D maybe TRBD1 (6 bases). The CDR3 consists of 15 residues. V lost 2 bases to trimming and J lost 8 bases, with 16 bases between them. Germline V gene lookup returns CDR1 SGDLS and CDR2 YYNGEE. The DNA of the CDR3 is TGTGCCAGCAGCGTCGGAGGGGGGGACGGGGAAAAACTGTTTTTT. This encodes CASSVGGGDGEKLFF.